Presented here are 10 T cell receptor beta chains from one specimen sequenced in a study of spatial heterogeneity in lung cancer. Indicated time point: sample taken at primary tumor resection. Using its own MiXCR run on the 5' RACE reads, TCRdb lists one record per CDR3 protein. The sample shows some 6,000 distinct CDR3 sequences, 12% of them seen only once. Sequenced material: lung tissue, taken at surgery. The receptors derive from a human donor with early-stage non-small cell lung cancer.

Relative to its sample, this clonotype is medium-sized. This beta chain is a stray sequence in a library constructed for alpha chains; its clone size is not meaningful. This CDR3 is CASSTHLGGNYEQYF. The DNA of the CDR3 is TGTGCCAGCAGCACCCACTTGGGCGGAAACTACGAGCAGTACTTC. This sequence joins TRBV27 and TRBJ2-7; D is undetermined. V was trimmed by 6 bases and J by 3 bases, leaving 18 bases between them. The CDR3 spans 15 residues. Germline V gene data show CDR1 as MNHEY and CDR2 as SMNVEV (reference sequence).

In this sample, this clonotype turned up many times. Within a library made for alpha chains, this beta chain is off target, and its count is uninformative. V usage is TRBV11-2 and J usage is TRBJ2-1; D remains ambiguous. The CDR3 spans 11 residues. The V end was cut by 1 base, the J end by 15 bases, with 10 bases between. CDR1 and CDR2 (germline): SGHAT, FQNNGV. This CDR3 reads CASSLGGIGFF. CDR3 in DNA: TGTGCCAGCAGCTTAGGGGGAATTGGGTTCTTC.

This clonotype counts as medium-sized. The library was designed around alpha chains, so this beta chain is a stray read whose abundance carries little weight. The rearrangement uses TRBV9 and TRBJ2-1, with 12 bases that match TRBD1. The CDR3 sequence is 14 residues long. CDR1 and CDR2 from the germline V gene are SGDLS and YYNGEE. V dropped 4 bases and J dropped 9; count of bases not matched to a gene: 5. The CDR3 DNA sequence: TGTGCCAGCAGCCCAGGGACAGGGGGCTTTGAGCAGTTCTTC. It is translated as CASSPGTGGFEQFF. Full variable domain (rest looked up from reference TRBV9 and TRBJ2-1): DSGVTQTPKHLITATGQRVTLRCSPRSGDLSVYWYQQSLDQGLQFLIQYYNGEERAKGNILERFSAQQFPDLHSELNLSSLELGDSALYFCASSPGTGGFEQFFGPGTRLTVL.

Relative to its sample, this clonotype is medium-sized. This beta chain slipped into a library made for alpha chains as a stray read, so its size is not meaningful. The chain has TRBV4-1 and TRBJ2-7; possible D gene TRBD1, 5 bases. V shed 0 bases and J shed 2 bases, with 8 bases lying between them. The CDR3 runs to 14 residues. The germline V gene encodes CDR1 MGHRA and CDR2 YSYEKL. This CDR3 is CASSQEEDTYEQYF. The CDR3 DNA follows: TGCGCCAGCAGCCAAGAAGAGGACACCTACGAGCAGTACTTC.

By proportion, this clonotype is medium-sized. A library prepared for alpha chains yielded this beta chain as an off-target read; its size is of little meaning. This chain connects TRBV7-6 to TRBJ2-2; the D is unclear. Germline loops: CDR1 SGHVS, CDR2 FNYEAQ. V dropped 1 base and J dropped 4 bases, with 7 bases sitting between them. This CDR3 region has 14 residues. CDR3 DNA: TGTGCCAGCAGCTTAGGGACCTCCACCGGGGAGCTGTTTTTT. Amino acid sequence: CASSLGTSTGELFF.

By frequency in the sample, this clonotype is medium-sized. For a library built for alpha chains, this beta chain is a stray read; little rests on its size. The chain couples TRBV5-6 to TRBJ1-2; no clear D. Germline V gene sequence: CDR1 SGHDT, CDR2 YYEEEE. The ends were cut back, 0 bases at V and 3 bases at J, with 9 bases in the middle. This CDR3 spans 14 amino acids. CDR3 nucleotide sequence: TGTGCCAGCAGCTTGGCCCGGAACGACTATGGCTACACCTTC. This sequence encodes CASSLARNDYGYTF.

This clonotype is classed as medium-sized. The library was prepared for alpha chains; this beta chain is a stray read, so its frequency means little. The chain couples TRBV18 to TRBJ2-7, with D hard to call. The V and J ends lost 6 bases and 0 bases respectively, with 12 bases between them. From germline, CDR1 is KGHSH and CDR2 LQKENI. CDR3 length: 14 residues. CDR3 amino acids: CASSSASYSYEQYF. The CDR3 DNA reads as TGTGCCAGCTCCTCGGCCTCCTACTCCTACGAGCAGTACTTC.

This clonotype was counted at least ten times. For a library built for alpha chains, this beta chain is a stray read; little rests on its size. The gene calls are TRBV5-1 and TRBJ2-7; D may be TRBD1 or TRBD2 (5 bases each). This CDR3 contains 16 residues. Germline V gives CDR1 SGHRS, CDR2 YFSETQ. V lost 3 bases and J lost 2, with 18 bases in between. The DNA for the CDR3 is TGCGCCAGCAGCTGGCCGGGACCCACTCGCCCCTACGAGCAGTACTTC. Its protein product is CASSWPGPTRPYEQYF.

By share, this clonotype ranks as medium-sized. Within a library made for alpha chains, this beta chain is off target, and its count is uninformative. The rearrangement links TRBV18 to TRBJ1-2; D gene uncertain. Looked up from germline, CDR1 is KGHSH and CDR2 is LQKENI. The V gene lost 8 bases and the J gene lost 4 bases, with 17 bases spanning the gap. CDR3 length: 14 amino acids. This CDR3 reads CASAEDSAGYGYTF. CDR3 DNA sequence: TGTGCCAGCGCAGAGGACTCCGCTGGCTATGGCTACACCTTC.

Many counts were recorded for this clonotype. The library was designed around alpha chains, so this beta chain is a stray read whose abundance carries little weight. V usage is TRBV5-1 and J usage is TRBJ2-5, with D possibly called TRBD1 or TRBD2 (6 bases each). Deletions cut 6 bases from V and 4 bases from J, with 28 bases between. This CDR3 is built from 18 residues. The germline V gene has CDR1 SGHRS and CDR2 YFSETQ. The CDR3 reads CASTWGPRIVEGRETQYF. The CDR3 region has the DNA TGCGCCAGCACCTGGGGGCCCCGAATAGTGGAGGGCAGAGAGACCCAGTACTTC.